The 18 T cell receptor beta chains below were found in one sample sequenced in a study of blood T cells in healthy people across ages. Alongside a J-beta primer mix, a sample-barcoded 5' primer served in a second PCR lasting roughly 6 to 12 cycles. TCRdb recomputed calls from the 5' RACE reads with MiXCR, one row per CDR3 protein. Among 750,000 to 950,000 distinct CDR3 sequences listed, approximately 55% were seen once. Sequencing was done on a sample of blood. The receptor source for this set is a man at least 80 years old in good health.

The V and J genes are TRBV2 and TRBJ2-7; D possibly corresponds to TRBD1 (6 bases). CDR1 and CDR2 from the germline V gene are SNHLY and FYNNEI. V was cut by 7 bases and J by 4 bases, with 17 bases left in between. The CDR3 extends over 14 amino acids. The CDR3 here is CASTARGRGYEQYF. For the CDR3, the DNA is TGTGCCAGCACTGCCAGGGGCAGGGGTTACGAGCAGTACTTC.

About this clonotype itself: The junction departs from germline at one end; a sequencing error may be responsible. The CDR3 region is CAGSIFGGVGREQYF. CDR3 DNA sequence: TGTGCCGGCAGTATCTTTGGGGGGGTCGGCCGCGAGCAGTACTTC. This chain uses TRBV27 with TRBJ2-4, with 7 positions matching TRBD2. The J call is doubtful: the DNA matches TRBJ2-7 better. The germline CDR1 and CDR2 sequences are MNHEY and SMNVEV (reference sequence). The CDR3 contains 15 residues.

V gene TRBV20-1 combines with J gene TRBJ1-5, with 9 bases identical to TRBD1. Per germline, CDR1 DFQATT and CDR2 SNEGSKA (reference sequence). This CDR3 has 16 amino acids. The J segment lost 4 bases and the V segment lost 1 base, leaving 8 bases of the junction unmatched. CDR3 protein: CSARAMEDRGNQPQHF. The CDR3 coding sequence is TGCAGTGCTAGAGCTATGGAGGACAGGGGAAATCAGCCCCAGCATTTT.

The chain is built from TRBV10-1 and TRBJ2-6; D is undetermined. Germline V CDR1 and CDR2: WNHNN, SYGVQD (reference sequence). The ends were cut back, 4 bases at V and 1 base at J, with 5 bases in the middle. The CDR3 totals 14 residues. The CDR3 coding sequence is TGCGCCAGCAGTGGGACGTCTGGGGCCAACGTCCTGACTTTC. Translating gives CASSGTSGANVLTF.

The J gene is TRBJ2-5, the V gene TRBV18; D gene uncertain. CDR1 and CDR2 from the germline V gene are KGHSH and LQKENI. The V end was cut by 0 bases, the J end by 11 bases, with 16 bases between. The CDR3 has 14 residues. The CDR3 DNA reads TGTGCCAGCTCACCACCAGAAACCCGGAATGAGCAGTACTTC. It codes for CASSPPETRNEQYF.

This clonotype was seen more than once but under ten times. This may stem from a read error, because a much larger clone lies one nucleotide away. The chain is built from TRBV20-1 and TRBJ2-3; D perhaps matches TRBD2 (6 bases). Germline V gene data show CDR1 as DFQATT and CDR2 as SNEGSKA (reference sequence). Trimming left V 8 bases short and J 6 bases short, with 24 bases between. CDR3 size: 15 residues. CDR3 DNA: TGCAGTACTGAAGCGGTAAGGCGGGACGGCGATACGCAGTATTTT. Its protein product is CSTEAVRRDGDTQYF.

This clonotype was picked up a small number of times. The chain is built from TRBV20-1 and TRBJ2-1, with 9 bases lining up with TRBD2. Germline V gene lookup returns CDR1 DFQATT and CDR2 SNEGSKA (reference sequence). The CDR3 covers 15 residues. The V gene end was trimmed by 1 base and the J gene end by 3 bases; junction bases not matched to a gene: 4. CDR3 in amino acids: CSARAGSGSYNEQFF. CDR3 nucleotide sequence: TGCAGTGCTAGAGCCGGTAGCGGGAGCTACAATGAGCAGTTCTTC.

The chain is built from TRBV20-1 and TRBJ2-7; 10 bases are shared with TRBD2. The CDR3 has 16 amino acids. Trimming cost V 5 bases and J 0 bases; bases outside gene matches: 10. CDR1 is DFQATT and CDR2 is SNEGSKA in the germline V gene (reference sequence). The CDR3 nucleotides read TGCAGTGCTGTACCTGTAGCGGGGGGAAGCTCCTACGAGCAGTACTTC. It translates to CSAVPVAGGSSYEQYF.

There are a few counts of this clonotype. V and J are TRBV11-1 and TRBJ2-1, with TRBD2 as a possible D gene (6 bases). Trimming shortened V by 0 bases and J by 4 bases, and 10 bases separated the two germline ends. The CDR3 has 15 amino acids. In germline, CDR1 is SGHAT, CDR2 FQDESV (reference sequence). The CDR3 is CASSLALEGYNEQFF. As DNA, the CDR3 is TGTGCCAGCAGCTTAGCACTGGAGGGTTACAATGAGCAGTTCTTC.

The CDR3 loop is CASSWRDQPQHF. The CDR3 nucleotides are TGTGCCAGCAGTTGGAGAGATCAGCCCCAGCATTTT. The gene calls are TRBV6-6 and TRBJ1-5; D uncertain. CDR3 length: 12 residues. Germline V gene data show CDR1 as MNHNY and CDR2 as SVGAGI (reference sequence). Trimming shortened V by 4 bases and J by 5 bases, and 6 bases separated the two germline ends.

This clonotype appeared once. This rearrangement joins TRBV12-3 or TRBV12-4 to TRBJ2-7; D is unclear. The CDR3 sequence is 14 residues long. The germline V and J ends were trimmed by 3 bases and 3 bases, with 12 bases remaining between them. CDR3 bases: TGTGCCAGCAGTTTCGAGGCGACCTTCTACGAGCAGTACTTC. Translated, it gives CASSFEATFYEQYF.

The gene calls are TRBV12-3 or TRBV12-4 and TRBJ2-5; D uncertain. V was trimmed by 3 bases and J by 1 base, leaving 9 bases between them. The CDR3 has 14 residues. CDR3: CASSFLRGQETQYF. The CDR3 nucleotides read TGTGCCAGCAGTTTTTTGAGAGGCCAAGAGACCCAGTACTTC.

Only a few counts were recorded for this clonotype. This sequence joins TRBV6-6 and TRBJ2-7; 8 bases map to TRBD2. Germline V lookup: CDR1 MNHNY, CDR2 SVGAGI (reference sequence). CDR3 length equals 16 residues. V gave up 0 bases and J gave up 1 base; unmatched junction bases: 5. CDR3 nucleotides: TGTGCCAGCAGTTACTCGGGCGGGAGGAATTCCTACGAGCAGTACTTC. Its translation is CASSYSGGRNSYEQYF.

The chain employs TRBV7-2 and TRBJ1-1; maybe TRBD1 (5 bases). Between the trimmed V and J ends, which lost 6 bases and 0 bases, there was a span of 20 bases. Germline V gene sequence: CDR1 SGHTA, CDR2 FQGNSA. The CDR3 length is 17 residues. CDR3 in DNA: TGTGCCAGCAGTCAAACCGGAGGGACTTACATGAACACTGAAGCTTTCTTT. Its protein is CASSQTGGTYMNTEAFF.

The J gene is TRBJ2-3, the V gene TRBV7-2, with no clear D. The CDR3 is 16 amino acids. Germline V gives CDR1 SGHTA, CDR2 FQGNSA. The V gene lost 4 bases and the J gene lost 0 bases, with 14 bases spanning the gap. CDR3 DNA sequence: TGTGCCAGCAGCTCTCTTGGCGGATCTAGCACAGATACGCAGTATTTT. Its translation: CASSSLGGSSTDTQYF.

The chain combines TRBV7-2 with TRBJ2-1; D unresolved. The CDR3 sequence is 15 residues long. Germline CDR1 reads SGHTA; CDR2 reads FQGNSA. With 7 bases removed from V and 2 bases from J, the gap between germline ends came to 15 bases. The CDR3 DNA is TGTGCCAGCAACTATCGTCCTTTACCCTACAATGAGCAGTTCTTC. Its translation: CASNYRPLPYNEQFF.

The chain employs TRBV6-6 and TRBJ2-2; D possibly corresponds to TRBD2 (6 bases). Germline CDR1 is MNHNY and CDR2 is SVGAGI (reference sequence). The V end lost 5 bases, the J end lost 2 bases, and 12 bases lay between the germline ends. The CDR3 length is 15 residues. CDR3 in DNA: TGTGCCAGCAGTGCCCCCGGGACTAACACCGGGGAGCTGTTTTTT. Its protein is CASSAPGTNTGELFF.

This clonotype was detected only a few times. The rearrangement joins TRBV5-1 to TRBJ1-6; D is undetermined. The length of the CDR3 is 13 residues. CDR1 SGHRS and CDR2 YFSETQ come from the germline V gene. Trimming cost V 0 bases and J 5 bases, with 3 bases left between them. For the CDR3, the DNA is TGCGCCAGCAGCTTGGAGGATAATTCACCCCTCCACTTT. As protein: CASSLEDNSPLHF.